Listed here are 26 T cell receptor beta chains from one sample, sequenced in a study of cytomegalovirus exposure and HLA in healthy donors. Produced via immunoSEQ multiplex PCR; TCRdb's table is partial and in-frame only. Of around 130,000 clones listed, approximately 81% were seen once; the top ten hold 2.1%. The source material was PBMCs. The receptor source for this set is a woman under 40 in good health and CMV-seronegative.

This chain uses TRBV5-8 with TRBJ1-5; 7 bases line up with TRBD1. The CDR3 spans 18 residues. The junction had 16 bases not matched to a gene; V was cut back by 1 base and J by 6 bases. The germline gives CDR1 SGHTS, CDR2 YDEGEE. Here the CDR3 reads CASSLSRQGLDVSQPQHF. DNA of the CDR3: TGTGCCAGCAGCTTGAGTCGACAGGGACTGGATGTGAGTCAGCCCCAGCATTTT.

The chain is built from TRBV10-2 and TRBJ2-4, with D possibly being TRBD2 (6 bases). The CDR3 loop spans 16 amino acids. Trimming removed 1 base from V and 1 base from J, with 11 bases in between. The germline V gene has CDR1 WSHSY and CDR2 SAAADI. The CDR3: CASSEYGGTAKNIQYF. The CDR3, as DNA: TGCGCCAGCAGTGAGTATGGAGGGACTGCCAAAAACATTCAGTACTTC.

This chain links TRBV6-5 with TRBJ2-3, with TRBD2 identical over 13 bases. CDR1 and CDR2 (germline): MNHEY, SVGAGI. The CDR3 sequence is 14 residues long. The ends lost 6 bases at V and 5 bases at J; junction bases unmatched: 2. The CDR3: CASRGLAGLDTQYF. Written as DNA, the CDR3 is TGTGCCAGCAGGGGACTAGCGGGGCTAGATACGCAGTATTTT.

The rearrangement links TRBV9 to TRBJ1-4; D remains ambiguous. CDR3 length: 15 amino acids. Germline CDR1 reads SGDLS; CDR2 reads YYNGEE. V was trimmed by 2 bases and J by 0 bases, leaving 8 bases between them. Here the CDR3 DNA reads TGTGCCAGCAGCGTCCGAGCTGCAACTAATGAAAAACTGTTTTTT. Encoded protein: CASSVRAATNEKLFF.

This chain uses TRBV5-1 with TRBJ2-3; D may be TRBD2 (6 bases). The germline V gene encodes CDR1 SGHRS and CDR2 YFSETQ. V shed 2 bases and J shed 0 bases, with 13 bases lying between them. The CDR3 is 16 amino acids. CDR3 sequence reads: CASSFPEAGSTDTQYF. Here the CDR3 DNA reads TGCGCCAGCAGCTTCCCCGAGGCGGGGAGCACAGATACGCAGTATTTT. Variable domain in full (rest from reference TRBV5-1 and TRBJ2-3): KAGVTQTPRYLIKTRGQQVTLSCSPISGHRSVSWYQQTPGQGLQFLFEYFSETQRNKGNFPGRFSGRQFSNSRSEMNVSTLELGDSALYLCASSFPEAGSTDTQYFGPGTRLTVL.

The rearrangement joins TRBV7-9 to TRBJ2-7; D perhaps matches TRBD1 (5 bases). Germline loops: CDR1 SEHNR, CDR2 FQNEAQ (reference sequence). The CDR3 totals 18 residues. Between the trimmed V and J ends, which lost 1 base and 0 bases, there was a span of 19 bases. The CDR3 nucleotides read TGTGCCAGCAGCTTAGTAGGGCAAGGGGTAGGCGGCTCCTACGAGCAGTACTTC. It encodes CASSLVGQGVGGSYEQYF.

CDR3 region: CASSRNTDRVVLNEQFF. CDR3 in DNA: TGTGCCAGCAGCCGGAACACGGACAGGGTAGTGTTGAATGAGCAGTTCTTC. This chain links TRBV14 with TRBJ2-1; 8 nucleotides align to TRBD1. Germline CDR1 and CDR2: SGHDN and FVKESK. V lost 4 bases and J lost 7; bases outside the gene matches: 15. The length of the CDR3 is 17 residues.

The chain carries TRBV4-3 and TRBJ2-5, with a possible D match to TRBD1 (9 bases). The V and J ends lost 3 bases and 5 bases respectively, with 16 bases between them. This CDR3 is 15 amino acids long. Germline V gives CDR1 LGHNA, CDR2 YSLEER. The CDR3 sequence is CASSQDRGGRETQYF. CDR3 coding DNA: TGCGCCAGCAGCCAGGACAGGGGCGGGAGGGAGACCCAGTACTTC.

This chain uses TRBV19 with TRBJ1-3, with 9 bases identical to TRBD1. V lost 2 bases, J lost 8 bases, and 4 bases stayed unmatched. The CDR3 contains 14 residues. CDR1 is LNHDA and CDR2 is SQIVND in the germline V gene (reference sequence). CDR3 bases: TGTGCCAGTAGTATAATGGACAGGGGTCACACCATATATTTT. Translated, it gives CASSIMDRGHTIYF. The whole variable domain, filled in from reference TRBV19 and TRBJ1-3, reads DGGITQSPKYLFRKEGQNVTLSCEQNLNHDAMYWYRQDPGQGLRLIYYSQIVNDFQKGDIAEGYSVSREKKESFPLTVTSAQKNPTAFYLCASSIMDRGHTIYFGEGSWLTVV.

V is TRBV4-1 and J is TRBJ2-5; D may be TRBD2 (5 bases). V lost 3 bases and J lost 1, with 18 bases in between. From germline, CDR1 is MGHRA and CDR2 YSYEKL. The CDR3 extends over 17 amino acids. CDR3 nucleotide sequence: TGCGCCAGCAGCCAGGGGTGGCCTAAGCGGAGCCAAGAGACCCAGTACTTC. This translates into CASSQGWPKRSQETQYF.

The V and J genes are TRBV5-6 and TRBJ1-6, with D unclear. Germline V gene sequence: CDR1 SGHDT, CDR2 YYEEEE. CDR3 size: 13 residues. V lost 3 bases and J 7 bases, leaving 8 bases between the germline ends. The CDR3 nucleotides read TGTGCCAGCAGCTCCCGAGGGAATTCACCCCTCCACTTT. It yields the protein CASSSRGNSPLHF.

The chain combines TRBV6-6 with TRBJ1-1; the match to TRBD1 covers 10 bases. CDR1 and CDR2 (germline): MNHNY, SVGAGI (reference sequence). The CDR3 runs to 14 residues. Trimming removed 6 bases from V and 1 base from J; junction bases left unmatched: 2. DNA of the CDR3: TGTGCCAGCAGACGACAGGGGGCGAACACTGAAGCTTTCTTT. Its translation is CASRRQGANTEAFF.

DNA for the CDR3: TGTGCCAGCAGCTTAGCGTGGGCTAGCGGGGGGGATACGCAGTATTTT. Amino acids: CASSLAWASGGDTQYF. J is TRBJ2-3 and V is TRBV7-2; 11 bases are shared with TRBD2. V was pared by 0 bases and J by 6 bases, with 5 bases of the junction left unmatched. Germline-derived CDR1 and CDR2 are SGHTA and FQGNSA. The CDR3 runs to 16 residues.

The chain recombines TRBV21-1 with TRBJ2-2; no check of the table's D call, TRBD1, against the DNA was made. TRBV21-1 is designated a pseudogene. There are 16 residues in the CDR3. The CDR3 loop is CASSKVQGAFGGELFF. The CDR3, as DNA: TGTGCCAGCAGCAAGGTTCAGGGGGCTTTCGGCGGGGAGCTGTTTTTT.

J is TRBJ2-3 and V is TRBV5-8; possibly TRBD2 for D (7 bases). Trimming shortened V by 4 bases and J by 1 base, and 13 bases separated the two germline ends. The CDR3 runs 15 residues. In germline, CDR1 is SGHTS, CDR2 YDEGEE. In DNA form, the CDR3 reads TGTGCCAGCAGCCACGGGGGGCTTGGCACAGATACGCAGTATTTT. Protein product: CASSHGGLGTDTQYF. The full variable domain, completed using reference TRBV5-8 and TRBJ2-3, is EAGVTQSPTHLIKTRGQQATLRCSPISGHTSVYWYQQALGLGLQFLLWYDEGEERNRGNFPPRFSGRQFPNYSSELNVNALELEDSALYLCASSHGGLGTDTQYFGPGTRLTVL.

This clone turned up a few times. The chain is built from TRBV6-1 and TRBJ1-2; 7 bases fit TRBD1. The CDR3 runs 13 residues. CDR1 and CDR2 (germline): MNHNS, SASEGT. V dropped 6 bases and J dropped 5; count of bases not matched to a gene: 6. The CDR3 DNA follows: TGTGCCAGCAGGACCGGGACAGCTTATGGCTACACCTTC. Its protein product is CASRTGTAYGYTF.

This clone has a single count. CDR3 DNA: TGTGCCAACCGGGACAGGAAGGAAAAGACCCAGTACTTC. It encodes CANRDRKEKTQYF. The chain couples TRBV19 to TRBJ2-5; 8 nucleotides match TRBD1. V lost 10 bases to trimming and J lost 6 bases; unmatched junction nucleotides: 10. In germline, CDR1 is LNHDA, CDR2 SQIVND (reference sequence). This CDR3 contains 13 residues.

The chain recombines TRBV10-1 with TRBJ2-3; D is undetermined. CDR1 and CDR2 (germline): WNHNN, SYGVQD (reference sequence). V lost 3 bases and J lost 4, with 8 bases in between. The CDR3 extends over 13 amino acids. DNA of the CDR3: TGCGCCAGCAGTGAAAACTTCGCAGATACGCAGTATTTT. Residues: CASSENFADTQYF.

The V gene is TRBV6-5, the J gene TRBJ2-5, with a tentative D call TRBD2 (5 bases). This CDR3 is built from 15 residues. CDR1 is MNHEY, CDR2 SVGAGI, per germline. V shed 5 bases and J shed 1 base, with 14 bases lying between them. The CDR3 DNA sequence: TGTGCCAGCAGTCCCCGACCTAGCTCCCAAGAGACCCAGTACTTC. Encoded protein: CASSPRPSSQETQYF.

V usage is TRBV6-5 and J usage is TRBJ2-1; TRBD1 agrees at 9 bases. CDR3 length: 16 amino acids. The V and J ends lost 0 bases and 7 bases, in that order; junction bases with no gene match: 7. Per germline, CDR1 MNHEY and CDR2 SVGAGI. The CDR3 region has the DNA TGTGCCAGCAGTTACTCGCTAGGGACAGGGAGAAATGAGCAGTTCTTC. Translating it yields CASSYSLGTGRNEQFF.

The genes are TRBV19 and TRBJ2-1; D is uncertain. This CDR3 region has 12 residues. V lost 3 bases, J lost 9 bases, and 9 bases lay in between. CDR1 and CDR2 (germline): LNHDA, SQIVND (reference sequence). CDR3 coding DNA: TGTGCCAGTAGTATCGATATCGGTGAGCAGTTCTTC. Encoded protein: CASSIDIGEQFF.

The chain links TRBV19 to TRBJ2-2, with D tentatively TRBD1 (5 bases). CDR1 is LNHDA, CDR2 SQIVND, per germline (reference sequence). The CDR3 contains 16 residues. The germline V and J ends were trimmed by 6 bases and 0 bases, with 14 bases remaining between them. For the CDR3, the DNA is TGTGCCAGTAGACGAACAGGCCTCGCGAACACCGGGGAGCTGTTTTTT. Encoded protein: CASRRTGLANTGELFF.

The CDR3 here is CASSPKLRVSYEQYF. CDR3 nucleotide sequence: TGTGCCAGCAGCCCCAAACTCAGGGTCTCCTACGAGCAGTACTTC. The gene calls are TRBV7-9 and TRBJ2-7, with D possibly being TRBD1 (5 bases). Trimming shortened V by 5 bases and J by 0 bases, and 14 bases separated the two germline ends. Germline V gives CDR1 SEHNR, CDR2 FQNEAQ (reference sequence). This CDR3 has 15 amino acids.

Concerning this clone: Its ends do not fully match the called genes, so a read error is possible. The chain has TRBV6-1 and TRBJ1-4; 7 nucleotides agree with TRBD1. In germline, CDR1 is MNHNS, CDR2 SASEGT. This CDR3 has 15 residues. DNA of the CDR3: TGTGCCAGCACTGAAGGACAGGCTCGGAATGAAAAACTGTTTTTT. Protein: CASTEGQARNEKLFF.

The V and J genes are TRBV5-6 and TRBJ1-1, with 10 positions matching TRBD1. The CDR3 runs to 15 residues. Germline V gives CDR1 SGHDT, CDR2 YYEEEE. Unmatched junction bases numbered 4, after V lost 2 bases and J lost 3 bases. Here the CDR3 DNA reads TGTGCCAGCAGCTTAATGGACAGGGGGGACACTGAAGCTTTCTTT. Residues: CASSLMDRGDTEAFF.

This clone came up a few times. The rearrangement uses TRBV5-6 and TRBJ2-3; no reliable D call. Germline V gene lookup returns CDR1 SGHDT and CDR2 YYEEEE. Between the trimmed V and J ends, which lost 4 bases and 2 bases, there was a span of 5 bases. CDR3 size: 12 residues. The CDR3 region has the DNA TGTGCCAGCAGCCAGTTCACAGATACGCAGTATTTT. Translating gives CASSQFTDTQYF.